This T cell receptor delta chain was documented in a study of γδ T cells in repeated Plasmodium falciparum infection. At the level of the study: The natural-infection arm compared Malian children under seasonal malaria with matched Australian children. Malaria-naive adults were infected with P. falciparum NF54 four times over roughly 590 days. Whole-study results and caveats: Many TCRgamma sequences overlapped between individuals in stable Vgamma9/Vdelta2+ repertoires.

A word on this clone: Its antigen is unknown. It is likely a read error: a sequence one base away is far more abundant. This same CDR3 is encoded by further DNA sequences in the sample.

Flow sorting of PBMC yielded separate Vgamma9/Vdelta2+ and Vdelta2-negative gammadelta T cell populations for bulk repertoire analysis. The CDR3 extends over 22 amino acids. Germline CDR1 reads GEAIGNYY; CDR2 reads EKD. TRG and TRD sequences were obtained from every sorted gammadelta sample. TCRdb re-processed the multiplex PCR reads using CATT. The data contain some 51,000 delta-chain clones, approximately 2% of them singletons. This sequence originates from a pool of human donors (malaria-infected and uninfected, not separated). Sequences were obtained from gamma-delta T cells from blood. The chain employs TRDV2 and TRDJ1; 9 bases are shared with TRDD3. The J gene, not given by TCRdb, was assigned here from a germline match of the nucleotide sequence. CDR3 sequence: CACPRNREGGYNHPLYTDKLIF. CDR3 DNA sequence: TGTGCCTGTCCCCGTAATCGGGAAGGGGGATACAACCACCCACTGTACACCGACAAACTCATCTTT.